These 19 T cell receptor beta chains share one sample of origin, sequenced in a study of identical twins. TCRdb used MiXCR to reprocess the 5' RACE reads, holding one entry per CDR3 protein. This table has about 810,000 distinct CDR3 sequences, about 12% appearing once. These sequences were also reported in another study, on yellow fever vaccine responses in identical twins.

Specimen: PBMCs. These receptors were collected from a woman younger than 35 in good health.

To note about this clonotype: Germline is not matched at one junction end, which may reflect a read error. V is TRBV3-1 and J is TRBJ2-7; 8 bases are a match to TRBD2. Germline CDR1 is LGHDT and CDR2 is YNNKEL (reference sequence). This CDR3 comprises 19 residues. The CDR3 reads CATSQGGSSGVPMSYEQYF. The CDR3 DNA reads TGTGCCACCAGCCAAGGGGGAAGTAGCGGGGTTCCTATGTCGTACGAGCAGTACTTC.

CDR3 in amino acids: CSVALAPYEQYF. CDR3 nucleotide sequence: TGCAGCGTTGCACTAGCACCCTACGAGCAGTACTTC. The chain carries TRBV29-1 and TRBJ2-7, with D maybe TRBD2 (6 bases). This CDR3 contains 12 residues. The V and J ends lost 4 bases and 2 bases respectively, with 9 bases between them. Per germline, CDR1 SQVTM and CDR2 ANQGSEA.

Comment on this clonotype: A much larger clonotype is one base distant, so this may be a read error. The rearrangement links TRBV7-2 to TRBJ2-2; maybe TRBD1 (6 bases). The V gene's germline CDR1 is SGHTA and CDR2 FQGNSA. The CDR3 has 12 residues. The V gene lost 8 bases and the J gene lost 5 bases, with 9 bases spanning the gap. The CDR3 protein is CASRQETGELFF. CDR3 sequence (DNA): TGTGCCAGCCGACAGGAAACCGGGGAGCTGTTTTTT.

Many counts were recorded for this clonotype. Relative to the germline gene, one junction end is altered; a read error may explain this. The rearrangement joins TRBV12-3 or TRBV12-4 to TRBJ1-5; D is perhaps TRBD1 (6 bases). This CDR3 comprises 14 residues. The CDR3 reads CASSFGGHNQPQHF. In nucleotides, the CDR3 is TGCGCCAGCAGCTTCGGGGGCCATAATCAGCCCCAGCATTTT.

This clonotype occurred many times. The chain uses TRBV4-1 and TRBJ1-2; D not resolved. Trimming cost V 0 bases and J 8 bases, with 13 bases left between them. This CDR3 comprises 14 residues. Germline values: CDR1 MGHRA, CDR2 YSYEKL. Written as DNA, the CDR3 is TGCGCCAGCAGCCAAGATCCCAGTAGTAGGGGCTACACCTTC. It yields the protein CASSQDPSSRGYTF.

This clonotype has a count of ten or more. V is TRBV2 and J is TRBJ1-2; D possibly corresponds to TRBD1 (6 bases). This CDR3 region has 16 residues. Trimming shortened V by 6 bases and J by 8 bases, and 25 bases separated the two germline ends. The germline CDR1 and CDR2 sequences are SNHLY and FYNNEI. In DNA, the CDR3 is TGTGCCAGCAGCCCCCGAGGAGGGGGTGATCGTCGCGGCTACACCTTC. Protein product: CASSPRGGGDRRGYTF.

This clonotype occurred many times. The J gene is TRBJ2-1, the V gene TRBV5-1; 11 bases are shared with TRBD2. Looked up from germline, CDR1 is SGHRS and CDR2 is YFSETQ. With V trimmed by 0 bases and J by 9 bases, 2 bases remained unmatched. The CDR3 contains 14 residues. The CDR3 coding sequence is TGCGCCAGCAGCTTGGATAGCGGGGGGGGTGAGCAGTTCTTC. Translated, it gives CASSLDSGGGEQFF.

V gene TRBV7-7 combines with J gene TRBJ2-3; 8 bases are shared with TRBD1. The germline gives CDR1 SSHAT, CDR2 FNYEAQ (reference sequence). With 10 bases clipped from V and 4 bases from J, the junction kept 7 bases outside the gene matches. The CDR3 spans 13 residues. The CDR3 nucleotides are TGTGCCACCTGGGACAGGATGTCAGATACGCAGTATTTT. This codes for CATWDRMSDTQYF.

There are a few counts of this clonotype. The rearrangement joins TRBV12-3 or TRBV12-4 to TRBJ1-2; D is uncertain. V lost 2 bases and J lost 0, with 4 bases in between. CDR3 size: 13 residues. As DNA, the CDR3 is TGTGCCAGCAGTTTATCATCTAACTATGGCTACACCTTC. Translated, it gives CASSLSSNYGYTF.

This clonotype was counted ten times or more. This chain uses TRBV2 with TRBJ1-2; D gene ambiguous. The CDR3 covers 12 residues. CDR1 is SNHLY, CDR2 FYNNEI, per germline. The V gene lost 2 bases and the J gene lost 7 bases, with 8 bases spanning the gap. The CDR3 nucleotides read TGTGCCAGCAGTGAACAACGGGCTGGCTACACCTTC. Protein product: CASSEQRAGYTF.

This clonotype was seen a few times. The chain combines TRBV2 with TRBJ2-1; D gene unclear. The germline V and J ends were trimmed by 2 bases and 7 bases, with 9 bases remaining between them. The CDR3 spans 13 residues. Germline V gene lookup returns CDR1 SNHLY and CDR2 FYNNEI. The CDR3 nucleotides read TGTGCCAGCAGTGAACACAGCCAAAATGAGCAGTTCTTC. It encodes CASSEHSQNEQFF.

This clonotype occurred a few times. The chain combines TRBV5-1 with TRBJ1-5; D call uncertain. The length of the CDR3 is 17 residues. V was shortened by 6 bases and J by 0 bases, with 19 bases between the two germline ends. The germline CDR1 and CDR2 sequences are SGHRS and YFSETQ. The DNA of the CDR3 is TGCGCCAGCACGAAGGGAAGGAAAGGCCCTAGCAATCAGCCCCAGCATTTT. Its protein product is CASTKGRKGPSNQPQHF.

This clonotype has a handful of counts. The CDR3 protein is CAISGGDRVADTQYF. The CDR3 nucleotides are TGTGCCATCAGTGGTGGGGACAGGGTCGCAGATACGCAGTATTTT. V gene TRBV10-3 combines with J gene TRBJ2-3; 9 positions agree with TRBD1. Germline trimming cut 4 bases from V and 4 bases from J; bases unmatched to any gene: 6. The CDR3 is made up of 15 amino acids. The V gene's germline CDR1 is ENHRY and CDR2 SYGVKD.

The V gene is TRBV12-3 or TRBV12-4, the J gene TRBJ2-1; the D gene is possibly TRBD2 (6 bases). The CDR3 covers 13 residues. V was cut by 10 bases and J by 4 bases, with 14 bases left in between. The CDR3 DNA sequence: TGTGCCACCATTAGCGGATCATACAATGAGCAGTTCTTC. Amino acids: CATISGSYNEQFF.

This clonotype came up many times. The V call is TRBV12-3 or TRBV12-4, the J call TRBJ2-1; 8 bases are a match to TRBD1. CDR3 length: 14 residues. After removal of 2 bases from V and 10 bases from J, the junction contained 7 bases not matched to a gene. CDR3 nucleotide sequence: TGTGCCAGCAGTTTAAGGCAGGGGGCAGGGGAGCAGTTCTTC. This codes for CASSLRQGAGEQFF.

The chain uses TRBV5-1 and TRBJ2-2, with D perhaps matching TRBD2 (5 bases). The CDR3 contains 16 residues. Germline lookup yields CDR1 SGHRS and CDR2 YFSETQ. V dropped 3 bases and J dropped 8 bases, with 20 bases sitting between them. The chain's CDR3 is CASSSRASSNGGELFF. CDR3 nucleotide sequence: TGCGCCAGCAGCTCCCGAGCTAGCTCCAATGGAGGGGAGCTGTTTTTT.

The J gene is TRBJ2-7, the V gene TRBV11-2; the D gene could be TRBD1 or TRBD2 (5 bases each). The V end lost 1 base, the J end lost 7 bases, and 11 bases lay between the germline ends. The CDR3 totals 13 residues. The germline gives CDR1 SGHAT, CDR2 FQNNGV. This chain's CDR3 is CASSLGGMGEQYV. CDR3 nucleotide sequence: TGTGCCAGCAGCTTAGGGGGGATGGGGGAGCAGTACGTC.

The rearrangement joins TRBV6-1 to TRBJ2-4; possible D gene TRBD1, 5 bases. The CDR3 contains 19 residues. Germline CDR1 MNHNS, CDR2 SASEGT. Trimming shortened V by 4 bases and J by 1 base, and 23 bases separated the two germline ends. Written as DNA, the CDR3 is TGTGCCAGCAGTGCGGACACGGACCGGGTCGGGTTGGCCAAAAACATTCAGTACTTC. Translated: CASSADTDRVGLAKNIQYF.

This clonotype was seen a few times. A junction end diverges from the germline sequence, so it may reflect a read error. The chain joins TRBV5-1 to TRBJ2-5; D ambiguous. Germline V gene sequence: CDR1 SGHRS, CDR2 YFSETQ. CDR3 length equals 14 residues. In DNA, the CDR3 is TGCGCCAGCAGCTTGTGGGTAGACCAGGAGACCCAGTACTTC. Its translation: CASSLWVDQETQYF.